These 16 T cell receptor beta chains came from one sample sequenced in a study of cytomegalovirus exposure and HLA in healthy donors. PCR used 60 Vbeta primers and 13 Jbeta primers. The table came from immunoSEQ multiplex PCR; TCRdb's copy has only in-frame clones and leaves some out. The top ten hold 1.5% to 2% of the sample, which has around 140,000 clones, 75% to 85% seen once. Sequencing was performed on PBMCs. These receptors all come from a female donor in good health and CMV-seropositive.

The chain has TRBV5-1 and TRBJ2-7; TRBD2 aligns across 9 bases. This CDR3 region has 14 residues. V lost 4 bases to trimming and J lost 3 bases; unmatched junction nucleotides: 5. Germline V CDR1 and CDR2: SGHRS, YFSETQ. CDR3 residues: CASSLSGSRYEQYF. Here the CDR3 DNA reads TGCGCCAGCAGCCTTAGCGGGAGTCGCTACGAGCAGTACTTC.

V usage is TRBV2 and J usage is TRBJ1-1; D remains ambiguous. This CDR3 spans 15 amino acids. Germline CDR1 and CDR2: SNHLY and FYNNEI. Trimming took 4 bases from V and 3 from J, leaving 15 bases between them. The CDR3 region has the DNA TGTGCCAGCAGTGGCTCTAGGTTCGGGGACACTGAAGCTTTCTTT. Its translation: CASSGSRFGDTEAFF.

The chain is built from TRBV5-6 and TRBJ2-3; no firm D call. The CDR3 has 11 residues. Germline V CDR1 and CDR2: SGHDT, YYEEEE. Trimming shortened V by 3 bases and J by 6 bases, and 5 bases separated the two germline ends. The CDR3 sequence: CASSSRDTQYF. CDR3 nucleotides: TGTGCCAGCAGCTCGAGGGATACGCAGTATTTT.

This chain joins TRBV12-5 and TRBJ2-1; D is possibly TRBD1 (6 bases). The ends were cut back, 1 base at V and 5 bases at J, with 12 bases in the middle. The CDR3 is 15 amino acids. Looked up from germline, CDR1 is LGHNT and CDR2 is FRNRAP. The CDR3 nucleotides are TGTGCTAGTGGTTTGGGGCAGGGGTTCGACAATGAGCAGTTCTTC. Residues: CASGLGQGFDNEQFF.

V and J are TRBV19 and TRBJ2-3, with D tentatively TRBD2 (5 bases). Trimming removed 5 bases from V and 2 bases from J, with 8 bases in between. This CDR3 is 13 amino acids long. Per germline, CDR1 LNHDA and CDR2 SQIVND (reference sequence). The CDR3 region is CASSAGLTDTQYF. Written as DNA, the CDR3 is TGTGCCAGTAGTGCGGGCCTCACAGATACGCAGTATTTT.

V gene TRBV10-1 combines with J gene TRBJ2-3; 10 positions match TRBD2. Germline loops: CDR1 WNHNN, CDR2 SYGVQD (reference sequence). V gave up 5 bases and J gave up 2 bases; unmatched junction bases: 1. The CDR3 extends over 14 amino acids. CDR3 protein: CASSLAGVTDTQYF. Here the CDR3 DNA reads TGCGCCAGCAGTCTAGCGGGGGTCACAGATACGCAGTATTTT.

This sequence joins TRBV6-4 and TRBJ2-1; no reliable D call. Germline CDR1 MRHNA, CDR2 SNTAGT. This CDR3 spans 14 amino acids. The V end was cut by 2 bases, the J end by 3 bases, with 8 bases between. CDR3 residues: CASSDVYGYNEQFF. CDR3 coding DNA: TGTGCCAGCAGTGACGTGTACGGCTACAATGAGCAGTTCTTC.

This clone was picked up a small number of times. The V call is TRBV19, the J call TRBJ2-3, with D tentatively TRBD2 (5 bases). The CDR3 is 15 residues long. CDR1 is LNHDA, CDR2 SQIVND, per germline (reference sequence). The V and J ends lost 5 bases and 1 base respectively, with 13 bases between them. The CDR3 loop reads CASSSRDIGTDTQYF. CDR3 nucleotides: TGTGCCAGTAGTTCTCGGGATATCGGCACAGATACGCAGTATTTT.

As for this clone: One end of the junction varies from germline; a read error may be responsible. The chain carries TRBV6-1 and TRBJ2-7; 7 bases line up with TRBD1. The CDR3 consists of 13 residues. Germline V gene sequence: CDR1 MNHNS, CDR2 SASEGT. The CDR3 is CASSEDRVYEQYF. The CDR3 region has the DNA TGTGCCAGCAGCGAAGACAGGGTTTACGAGCAGTACTTC.

This clone came up a few times. This chain connects TRBV14 to TRBJ2-5; 9 nucleotides agree with TRBD1. Unmatched junction bases numbered 9, after V lost 3 bases and J lost 7 bases. Germline V CDR1 and CDR2: SGHDN, FVKESK. This CDR3 comprises 15 residues. The CDR3 here is CASSQGTGNVWTQYF. CDR3 DNA: TGTGCCAGCAGCCAGGGGACAGGGAACGTCTGGACCCAGTACTTC.

This clone was found a few times. The chain has TRBV11-2 and TRBJ2-7; 11 bases map to TRBD1. The trim removed 0 bases at V and 7 bases at J, leaving 8 bases unmatched. Germline CDR1 SGHAT, CDR2 FQNNGV. The CDR3 is 16 residues long. Here the CDR3 reads CASSLDRGQGAREQYF. CDR3 DNA: TGTGCCAGCAGCTTAGATCGAGGACAGGGGGCGCGGGAGCAGTACTTC.

The chain recombines TRBV5-4 with TRBJ2-3; 10 bases map to TRBD2. J lost 3 bases, V lost 4 bases, and 5 bases had no gene match. CDR1 and CDR2 from the germline V gene are SGHNT and YYREEE (reference sequence). The CDR3 contains 15 residues. CDR3: CASSPAGGRTDTQYF. The CDR3 nucleotides read TGTGCCAGCAGCCCAGCGGGGGGGCGAACAGATACGCAGTATTTT.

This clone has a single count. The rearrangement links TRBV6-5 to TRBJ1-1, with 7 nucleotides matching TRBD1. Germline CDR1 and CDR2: MNHEY and SVGAGI. This CDR3 has 12 residues. After removal of 7 bases from V and 6 bases from J, the junction contained 5 bases not matched to a gene. The CDR3 loop reads CASIGGLAEAFF. The CDR3 DNA reads TGTGCCAGCATAGGGGGCCTCGCTGAAGCTTTCTTT.

This clone appeared a single time. This chain uses TRBV11-2 with TRBJ2-5, with 8 nucleotides matching TRBD2. TRBJ2-7 matches the DNA end more closely, so the J call is doubtful. The CDR3 totals 14 residues. Germline lookup yields CDR1 SGHAT and CDR2 FQNNGV. CDR3 coding DNA: TGTGCCAGCAGCTCACTGACTAGCGCGTACGAGCAGTACTTC. Translation: CASSSLTSAYEQYF.

The V call is TRBV5-1, the J call TRBJ1-4; D perhaps matches TRBD1 (6 bases). The CDR3 is 14 residues long. Germline CDR1 is SGHRS and CDR2 is YFSETQ. Trimming took 5 bases from V and 7 from J, leaving 15 bases between them. In DNA, the CDR3 is TGCGCCAGCAGTCAGGGGTTGTCGGTTGAAAAACTGTTTTTT. Translated, it gives CASSQGLSVEKLFF. Full variable domain (rest looked up from reference TRBV5-1 and TRBJ1-4): KAGVTQTPRYLIKTRGQQVTLSCSPISGHRSVSWYQQTPGQGLQFLFEYFSETQRNKGNFPGRFSGRQFSNSRSEMNVSTLELGDSALYLCASSQGLSVEKLFFGSGTQLSVL.

The chain has TRBV30 and TRBJ2-1, with 7 bases fitting TRBD1. This CDR3 spans 15 amino acids. Germline V lookup: CDR1 GTSNPN, CDR2 SVGIG (reference sequence). V shed 3 bases and J 5 bases; nucleotides not matched to a gene: 10. The CDR3, as DNA: TGTGCCTGGAGAAGTGGCCGGGACAGACACAATGAGCAGTTCTTC. Its protein product is CAWRSGRDRHNEQFF.